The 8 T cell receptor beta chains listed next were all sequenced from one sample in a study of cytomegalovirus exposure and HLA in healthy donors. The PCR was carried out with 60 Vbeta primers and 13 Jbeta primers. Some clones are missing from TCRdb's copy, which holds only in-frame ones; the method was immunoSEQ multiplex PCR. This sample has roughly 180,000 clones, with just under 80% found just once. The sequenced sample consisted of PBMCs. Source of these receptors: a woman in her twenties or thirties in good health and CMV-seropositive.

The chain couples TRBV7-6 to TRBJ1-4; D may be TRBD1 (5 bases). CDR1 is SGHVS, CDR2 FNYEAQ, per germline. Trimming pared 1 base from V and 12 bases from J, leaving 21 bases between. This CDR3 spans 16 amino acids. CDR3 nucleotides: TGTGCCAGCAGCTTAGAGGGGTTGGGCCCAGGAAGTGAACTGTTTTTT. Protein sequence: CASSLEGLGPGSELFF.

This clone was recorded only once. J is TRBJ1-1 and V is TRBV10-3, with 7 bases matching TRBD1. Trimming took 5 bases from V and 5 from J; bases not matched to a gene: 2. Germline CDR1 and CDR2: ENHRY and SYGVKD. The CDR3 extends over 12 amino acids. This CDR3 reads CAISQGGTEAFF. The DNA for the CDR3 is TGTGCCATCAGTCAGGGGGGAACTGAAGCTTTCTTT.

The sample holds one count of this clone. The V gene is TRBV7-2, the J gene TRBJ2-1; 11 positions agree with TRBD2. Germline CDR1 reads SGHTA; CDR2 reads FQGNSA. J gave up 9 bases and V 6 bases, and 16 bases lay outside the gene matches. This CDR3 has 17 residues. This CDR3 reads CASSPPPASGRTVEQFF. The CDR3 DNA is TGTGCCAGCAGTCCCCCCCCCGCTAGCGGGAGGACCGTTGAGCAGTTCTTC.

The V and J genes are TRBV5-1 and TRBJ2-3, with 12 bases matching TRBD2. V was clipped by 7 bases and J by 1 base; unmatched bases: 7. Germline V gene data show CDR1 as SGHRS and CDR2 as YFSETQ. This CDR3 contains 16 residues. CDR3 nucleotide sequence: TGCGCCAGCGCCCCCCCTAGCGGGGGGGGCACAGATACGCAGTATTTT. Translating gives CASAPPSGGGTDTQYF.

The CDR3 coding sequence is TGTGCCAGCCTGGGGCTCGACGGTGAGCAGTTCTTC. Amino acids: CASLGLDGEQFF. The V and J genes are TRBV2 and TRBJ2-1, with D possibly matching TRBD1 (5 bases). The CDR3 runs to 12 residues. Germline CDR1 and CDR2: SNHLY and FYNNEI. Between the trimmed V and J ends, which lost 8 bases and 9 bases, there was a span of 14 bases. The full variable domain, in which reference TRBV2 and TRBJ2-1 provide the parts outside the CDR3, is EPEVTQTPSHQVTQMGQEVILRCVPISNHLYFYWYRQILGQKVEFLVSFYNNEISEKSEIFDDQFSVERPDGSNFTLKIRSTKLEDSAMYFCASLGLDGEQFFGPGTRLTVL.

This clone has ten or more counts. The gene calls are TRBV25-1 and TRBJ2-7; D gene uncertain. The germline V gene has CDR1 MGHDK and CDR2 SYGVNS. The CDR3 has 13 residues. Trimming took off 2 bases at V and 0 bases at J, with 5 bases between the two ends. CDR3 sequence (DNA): TGTGCCAGCAGTGAACCTAGCTCCTACGAGCAGTACTTC. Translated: CASSEPSSYEQYF.

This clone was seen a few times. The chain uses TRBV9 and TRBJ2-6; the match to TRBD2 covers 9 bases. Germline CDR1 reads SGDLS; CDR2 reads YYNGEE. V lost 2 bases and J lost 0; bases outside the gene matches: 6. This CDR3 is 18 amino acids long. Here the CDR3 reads CASSVFSGSPSGANVLTF. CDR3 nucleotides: TGTGCCAGCAGCGTTTTTAGCGGGAGCCCCTCTGGGGCCAACGTCCTGACTTTC. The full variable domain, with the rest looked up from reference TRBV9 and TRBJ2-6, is DSGVTQTPKHLITATGQRVTLRCSPRSGDLSVYWYQQSLDQGLQFLIQYYNGEERAKGNILERFSAQQFPDLHSELNLSSLELGDSALYFCASSVFSGSPSGANVLTFGAGSRLTVL.

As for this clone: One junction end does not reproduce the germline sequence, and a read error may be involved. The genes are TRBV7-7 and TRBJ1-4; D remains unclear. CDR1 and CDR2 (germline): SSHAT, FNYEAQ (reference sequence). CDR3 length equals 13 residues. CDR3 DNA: TGTGCTAGCAGCCTTGCAACTAATGAAAAACTGTTTTTT. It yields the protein CASSLATNEKLFF.